These T cell receptor beta chains were read from a single sample in a study of CXCR3-negative and CXCR3-positive naive CD8 T cells. TCRdb reprocessed the 5' RACE reads and keeps a single row for each CDR3 protein, giving no DNA. The sample table includes 150,000 to 170,000 distinct CDR3 sequences. The sequenced sample was naive CXCR3+ CD8+ T cells from blood. These receptors were obtained from a human donor in good health. Some clones in this sample may be carry-over from other donors' samples. The CDR3 runs from the conserved cysteine through the conserved F or W.

J	V	length	CDR3
TRBJ2-3	TRBV28	15	CASSLGSGGTDTQYF
TRBJ2-1	TRBV29-1	13	CSVVATDYNEQFF
TRBJ2-7	TRBV7-8	11	CASSSTWEQYF
TRBJ2-7	TRBV5-1	13	CASSFSSGYEQYF
TRBJ2-2	TRBV29-1	14	CSVKQGVNTGELFF
TRBJ2-7	TRBV2	15	CASLPPGTGAYEQYF
TRBJ2-7	TRBV5-6	15	CASKFWGPINYEQYF
TRBJ2-7	TRBV20-1	15	CSASWVEGKSYEQYF
TRBJ2-1	TRBV7-9	12	CASSSLGDEQFF
TRBJ1-1	TRBV7-8	15	CASSLGVGQNTEAFF